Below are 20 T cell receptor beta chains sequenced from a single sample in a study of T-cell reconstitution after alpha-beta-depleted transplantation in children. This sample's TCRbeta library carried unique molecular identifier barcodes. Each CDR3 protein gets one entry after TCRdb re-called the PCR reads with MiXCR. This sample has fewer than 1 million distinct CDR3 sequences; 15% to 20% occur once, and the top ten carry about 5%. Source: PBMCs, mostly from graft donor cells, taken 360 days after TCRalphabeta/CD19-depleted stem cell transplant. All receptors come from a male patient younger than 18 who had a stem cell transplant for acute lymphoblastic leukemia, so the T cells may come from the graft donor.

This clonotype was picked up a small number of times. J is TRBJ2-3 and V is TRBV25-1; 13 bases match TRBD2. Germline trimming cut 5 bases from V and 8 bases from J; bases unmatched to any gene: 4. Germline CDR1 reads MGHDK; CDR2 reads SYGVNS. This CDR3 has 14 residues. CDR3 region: CASSPGLAGSTQYF. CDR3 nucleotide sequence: TGTGCCAGCAGTCCGGGACTAGCGGGGAGTACGCAGTATTTT.

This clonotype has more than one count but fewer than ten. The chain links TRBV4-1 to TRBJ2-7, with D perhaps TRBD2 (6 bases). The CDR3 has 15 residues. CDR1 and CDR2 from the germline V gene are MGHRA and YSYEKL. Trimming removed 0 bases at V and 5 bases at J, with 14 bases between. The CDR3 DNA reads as TGCGCCAGCAGCCAAGATCGGGGAGGACGAGACGAGCAGTACTTC. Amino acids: CASSQDRGGRDEQYF.

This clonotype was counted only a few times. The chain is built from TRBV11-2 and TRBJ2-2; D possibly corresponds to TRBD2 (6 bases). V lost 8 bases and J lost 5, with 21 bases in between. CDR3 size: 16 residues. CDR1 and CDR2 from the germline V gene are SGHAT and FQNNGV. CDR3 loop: CASLQLGGKRTGELFF. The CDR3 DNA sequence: TGTGCCAGCCTCCAATTGGGCGGGAAGAGAACCGGGGAGCTGTTTTTT.

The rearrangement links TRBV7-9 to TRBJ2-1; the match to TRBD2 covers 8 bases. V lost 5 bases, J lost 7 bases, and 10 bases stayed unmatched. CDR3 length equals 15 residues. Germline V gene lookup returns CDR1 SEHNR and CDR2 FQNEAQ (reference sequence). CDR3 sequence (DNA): TGTGCCAGCAGCCCCAGGGCGGGAGGAACAAATGAGCAGTTCTTC. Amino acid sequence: CASSPRAGGTNEQFF.

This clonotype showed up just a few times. CDR3 in amino acids: CASSLIAGVETQYF. CDR3 coding DNA: TGTGCCAGCAGTTTAATAGCGGGAGTTGAGACCCAGTACTTC. The chain has TRBV12-3 or TRBV12-4 and TRBJ2-5; 9 bases are a match to TRBD2. The V gene end was trimmed by 2 bases and the J gene end by 5 bases; junction bases not matched to a gene: 3. The CDR3 consists of 14 residues.

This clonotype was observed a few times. CDR3 sequence (DNA): TGCAGTGCTAGAGATTGGGATTCAGGGGCCCTTTACGAGCAGTACTTC. Its protein is CSARDWDSGALYEQYF. The chain employs TRBV20-1 and TRBJ2-7; TRBD1 is a possible D gene (6 bases). The ends were cut back, 0 bases at V and 4 bases at J, with 19 bases in the middle. Germline V gives CDR1 DFQATT, CDR2 SNEGSKA (reference sequence). The CDR3 spans 16 residues.

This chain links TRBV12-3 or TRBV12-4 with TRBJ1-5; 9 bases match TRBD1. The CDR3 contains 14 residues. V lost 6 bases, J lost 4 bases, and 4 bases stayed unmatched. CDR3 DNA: TGTGCCAGCAGCAACGACAGGGGGAATCAGCCCCAGCATTTT. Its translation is CASSNDRGNQPQHF.

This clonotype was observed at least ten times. The CDR3 here is CASSPGTGKTYEQYF. In DNA form, the CDR3 reads TGTGCCAGCAGCCCCGGGACAGGGAAAACCTACGAGCAGTACTTC. This rearrangement joins TRBV7-9 to TRBJ2-7; 9 nucleotides line up with TRBD1. J gave up 2 bases and V 5 bases, and 7 bases lay outside the gene matches. The CDR3 has 15 residues. Looked up from germline, CDR1 is SEHNR and CDR2 is FQNEAQ (reference sequence).

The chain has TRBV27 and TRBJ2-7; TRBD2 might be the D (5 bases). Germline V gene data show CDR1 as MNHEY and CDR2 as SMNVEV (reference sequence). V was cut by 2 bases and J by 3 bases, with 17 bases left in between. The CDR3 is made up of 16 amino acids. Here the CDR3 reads CASSLVRAGARYEQYF. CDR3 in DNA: TGTGCCAGCAGTTTAGTGCGGGCAGGCGCTCGCTACGAGCAGTACTTC.

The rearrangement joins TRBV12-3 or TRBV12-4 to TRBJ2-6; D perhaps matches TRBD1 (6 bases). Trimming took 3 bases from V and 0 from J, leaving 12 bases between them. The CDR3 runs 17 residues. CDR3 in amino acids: CASSFVQGNSGANVLTF. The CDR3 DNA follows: TGTGCCAGCAGTTTTGTTCAGGGGAACTCTGGGGCCAACGTCCTGACTTTC.

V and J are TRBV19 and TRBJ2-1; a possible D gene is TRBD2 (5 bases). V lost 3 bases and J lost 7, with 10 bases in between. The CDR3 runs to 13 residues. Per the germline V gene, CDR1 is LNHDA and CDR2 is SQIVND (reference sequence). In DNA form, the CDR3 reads TGTGCCAGTAGTATCCGGGGTTGGAATGAGCAGTTCTTC. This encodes CASSIRGWNEQFF.

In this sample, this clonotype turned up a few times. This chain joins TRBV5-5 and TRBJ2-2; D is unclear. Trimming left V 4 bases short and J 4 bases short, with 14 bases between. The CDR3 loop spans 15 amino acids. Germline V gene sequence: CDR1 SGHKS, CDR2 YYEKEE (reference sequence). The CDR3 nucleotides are TGTGCCAGCAGCGAAGGGTGGGCCGTCACCGGGGAGCTGTTTTTT. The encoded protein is CASSEGWAVTGELFF.

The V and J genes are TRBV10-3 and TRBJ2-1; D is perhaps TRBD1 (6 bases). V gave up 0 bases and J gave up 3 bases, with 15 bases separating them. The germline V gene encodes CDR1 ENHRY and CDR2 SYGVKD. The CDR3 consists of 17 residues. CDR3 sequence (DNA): TGTGCCATCAGTGAGTCGACGGCCAGGGGTTACTACAATGAGCAGTTCTTC. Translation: CAISESTARGYYNEQFF.

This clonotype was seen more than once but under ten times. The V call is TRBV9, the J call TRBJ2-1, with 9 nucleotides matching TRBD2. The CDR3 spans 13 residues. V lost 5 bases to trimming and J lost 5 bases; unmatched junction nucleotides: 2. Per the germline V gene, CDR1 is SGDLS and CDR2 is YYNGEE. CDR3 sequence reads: CASRPSGNNEQFF. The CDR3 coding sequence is TGTGCCAGCAGGCCTAGCGGGAACAATGAGCAGTTCTTC.

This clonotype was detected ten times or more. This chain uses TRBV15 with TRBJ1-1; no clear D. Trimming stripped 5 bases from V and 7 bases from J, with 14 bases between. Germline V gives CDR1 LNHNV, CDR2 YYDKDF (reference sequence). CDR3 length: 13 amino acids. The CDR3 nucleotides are TGTGCCACCAGCGGGGTTGTCCCTGGTGAAGCTTTCTTT. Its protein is CATSGVVPGEAFF. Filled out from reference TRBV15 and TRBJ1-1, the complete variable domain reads DAMVIQNPRYQVTQFGKPVTLSCSQTLNHNVMYWYQQKSSQAPKLLFHYYDKDFNNEADTPDNFQSRRPNTSFCFLDIRSPGLGDTAMYLCATSGVVPGEAFFGQGTRLTVV.

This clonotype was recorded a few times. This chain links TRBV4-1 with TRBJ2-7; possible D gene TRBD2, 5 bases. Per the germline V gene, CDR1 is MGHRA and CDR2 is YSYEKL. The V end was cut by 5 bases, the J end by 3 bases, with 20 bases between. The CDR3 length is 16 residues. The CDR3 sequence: CASSSRDSWNNYEQYF. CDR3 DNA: TGCGCCAGCAGCTCCCGGGATAGCTGGAACAACTACGAGCAGTACTTC.

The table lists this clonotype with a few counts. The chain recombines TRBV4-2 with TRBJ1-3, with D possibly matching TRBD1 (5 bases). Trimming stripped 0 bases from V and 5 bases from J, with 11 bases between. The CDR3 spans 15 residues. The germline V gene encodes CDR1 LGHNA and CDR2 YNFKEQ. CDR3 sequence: CASSQEGATRNTIYF. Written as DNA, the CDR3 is TGTGCCAGCAGCCAAGAAGGGGCGACTAGAAACACCATATATTTT.

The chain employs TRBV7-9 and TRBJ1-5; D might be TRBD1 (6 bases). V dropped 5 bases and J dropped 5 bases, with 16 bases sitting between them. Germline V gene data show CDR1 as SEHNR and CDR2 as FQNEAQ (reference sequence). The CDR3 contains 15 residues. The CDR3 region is CASSPGDTFYQPQHF. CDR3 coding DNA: TGTGCCAGCAGCCCCGGGGACACCTTTTATCAGCCCCAGCATTTT.

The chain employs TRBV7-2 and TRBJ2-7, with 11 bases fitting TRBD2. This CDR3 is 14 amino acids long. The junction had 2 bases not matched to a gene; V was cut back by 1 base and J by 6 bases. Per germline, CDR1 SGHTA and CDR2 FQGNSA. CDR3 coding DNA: TGTGCCAGCAGCTTAGAACTAGCGGGAGTCGAGCAGTACTTC. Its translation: CASSLELAGVEQYF.

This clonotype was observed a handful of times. CDR3 bases: TGTGCCAGCAGTTTATCTCAGGGCGCCAACGTCCTGACTTTC. It codes for CASSLSQGANVLTF. The genes are TRBV12-3 or TRBV12-4 and TRBJ2-6, with D possibly being TRBD1 (5 bases). Trimming stripped 2 bases from V and 7 bases from J, with 9 bases between. This CDR3 has 14 residues.